This TCR beta chain came from a study of cytomegalovirus exposure and HLA in healthy donors. Study-wide results and caveats: No immune exposure information besides CMV serostatus was available. As a later analysis revealed, the rate of TCR association differed by HLA locus, with DRB1 most and HLA-C fewest. In an earlier analysis, about 87% or about 30%: the productive usage of most TCR beta V segments.

With regard to this clone: The antigen is undetermined.

The PCR ran on 60 Vbeta and 13 Jbeta primers. Authors' processing steps: The authors later counted around 80 million unique TCR beta chains, approximately 10 million of them shared. Sequencing was performed with immunoSEQ multiplex PCR; in TCRdb, only in-frame clones are kept and a portion is missing. That table furnishes V, J and clone size, whereas the DNA furnished D and trimming. Of some 110,000 clones in the sample, around four fifths were seen once. The CDR3 sequence is 24 residues long. Germline V CDR1 and CDR2: MDHEN, SYDVKM. V gave up 2 bases and J gave up 0 bases; unmatched junction bases: 29.

The material sequenced was PBMCs. The chain is built from TRBV28 and TRBJ2-7; TRBD2 aligns across 9 bases. The source is a middle-aged woman in good health and CMV-seropositive. The CDR3, as DNA: TGTGCCAGCAGTTTAGTTCTGGGACTAGCAGTTGATGGGTCAAGGGAAGCTAGCTCCTACGAGCAGTACTTC. Translation gives CASSLVLGLAVDGSREASSYEQYF.